The 10 T cell receptor beta chains below come from one sample, sequenced in a study of control samples from healthy donors and cancer patients. Only in-frame clones appear in the TCRdb table, and some are missing; sequencing was by immunoSEQ multiplex PCR. The sample contains 130,000 to 150,000 clones, about 95% of which appear only once. Sequencing used PBMCs. The source of these receptors is a man aged 60 to 75 with colorectal cancer.

The V call is TRBV7-2, the J call TRBJ1-4; 9 nucleotides line up with TRBD1. The junction had 11 bases not matched to a gene; V was cut back by 2 bases and J by 13 bases. The length of the CDR3 is 15 residues. Looked up from germline, CDR1 is SGHTA and CDR2 is FQGNSA. The CDR3 here is CASSLKSGQGGALFF. CDR3 DNA: TGTGCCAGCAGCTTAAAATCGGGACAGGGAGGGGCACTGTTTTTT.

Concerning this clone itself: A read error may produce the germline difference seen at one junction end. This sequence joins TRBV2 and TRBJ2-5; D gene unclear. The CDR3 loop spans 12 amino acids. Germline CDR1 reads SNHLY; CDR2 reads FYNNEI. The CDR3 reads CASSEQQGTQYF. CDR3 in DNA: TGTGCCAGCAGTGAGCAACAAGGGACCCAGTACTTC.

The chain recombines TRBV10-3 with TRBJ1-6; no definite D call. CDR3 length: 13 residues. Germline V lookup: CDR1 ENHRY, CDR2 SYGVKD. Trimming removed 6 bases from V and 8 bases from J, with 11 bases in between. The CDR3 sequence is CAIRAVSDSPLHF. The CDR3, as DNA: TGTGCCATCAGGGCAGTGTCTGATTCACCCCTCCACTTT.

The V call is TRBV6-4, the J call TRBJ1-3, with D perhaps matching TRBD1 (6 bases). Germline CDR1 and CDR2: MRHNA and SNTAGT. Trimming took off 6 bases at V and 1 base at J, with 16 bases between the two ends. The CDR3 length is 16 residues. CDR3 region: CASSDGGNPSGNTIYF. The CDR3 bases are TGTGCCAGCAGCGACGGGGGCAATCCTTCTGGAAACACCATATATTTT.

As for this clone: The junction shows a germline mismatch at one end, possibly a read error. CDR3 in amino acids: CASSPLPGQGLKGLF. The DNA for the CDR3 is TGTGCCAGCAGCCCACTTCCCGGACAGGGGTTAAAGGGATTGTTT. V gene TRBV6-2 or TRBV6-3 combines with J gene TRBJ1-6, with 9 bases that match TRBD1. The CDR3 runs 15 residues. Germline CDR1 is MNHEY and CDR2 is SVGEGT.

The gene calls are TRBV29-1 and TRBJ1-2; D is ambiguous. Trimming stripped 4 bases from V and 4 bases from J, with 7 bases between. Germline CDR1 and CDR2: SQVTM and ANQGSEA. This CDR3 is 11 amino acids long. CDR3 nucleotides: TGCAGCGTTGCAGCCACCTATGGCTACACCTTC. It specifies CSVAATYGYTF.

The genes are TRBV6-2 or TRBV6-3 and TRBJ2-1; no definite D call. CDR1 is MNHEY and CDR2 is SVGEGT in the germline V gene. V was shortened by 5 bases and J by 6 bases, with 8 bases between the two germline ends. The CDR3 runs to 12 residues. The chain's CDR3 is CASSLPVNEQFF. CDR3 coding DNA: TGTGCCAGCAGTCTACCTGTCAATGAGCAGTTCTTC.

For this clone: The CDR3 does not end in the conserved phenylalanine or tryptophan, so this is likely a read error. No DNA is shown, since the ends of the CDR3 on it are uncertain; the CDR3 is the one TCRdb lists. The CDR3 is CASSFTTGAPSI. The chain has TRBV12-3 or TRBV12-4 and TRBJ2-7; TRBD1 is the table's D call, not checked against the DNA. The CDR3 is 12 residues long, ends included.

The chain links TRBV7-6 to TRBJ2-7; tentative D call: TRBD2 (6 bases). Germline-derived CDR1 and CDR2 are SGHVS and FNYEAQ. The CDR3 extends over 14 amino acids. V lost 1 base, J lost 1 base, and 8 bases lay in between. CDR3 amino acids: CASSLESGSYEQYF. The DNA of the CDR3 is TGTGCCAGCAGCTTAGAAAGCGGGTCCTACGAGCAGTACTTC.

The J gene is TRBJ1-3, the V gene TRBV6-2 or TRBV6-3; TRBD1 aligns across 9 bases. This CDR3 has 16 residues. V lost 4 bases to trimming and J lost 4 bases; unmatched junction nucleotides: 8. Germline V lookup: CDR1 MNHEY, CDR2 SVGEGT. Here the CDR3 DNA reads TGTGCCAGCAGTTTACAGGGGGCGGCAAGAGGAAACACCATATATTTT. This sequence encodes CASSLQGAARGNTIYF.